The clone carrying this T cell receptor beta chain showed up many times. The sample comes from a study of neurological immune-mediated disorders. This CDR3 is 15 amino acids long. V lost 4 bases to trimming and J lost 2 bases; unmatched junction nucleotides: 8. Germline values: CDR1 SGHRS, CDR2 YFSETQ. The making of cDNA relied on 5'RACE with 10-nucleotide random UMIs. From the 5' RACE reads, TCRdb called clonotypes with MiXCR, one entry per CDR3 protein. The sample lists about 50,000 distinct CDR3 sequences; about 4% were seen once. The V call is TRBV5-1, the J call TRBJ2-7; 8 bases are a match to TRBD2. The sequence was collected from a man in his fifties or sixties with multiple sclerosis. Sequencing used PBMCs. In DNA, the CDR3 is TGCGCCAGCAGCCCAGCCACGGGACTAGCCTACGAGCAGTACTTC. Translated: CASSPATGLAYEQYF.